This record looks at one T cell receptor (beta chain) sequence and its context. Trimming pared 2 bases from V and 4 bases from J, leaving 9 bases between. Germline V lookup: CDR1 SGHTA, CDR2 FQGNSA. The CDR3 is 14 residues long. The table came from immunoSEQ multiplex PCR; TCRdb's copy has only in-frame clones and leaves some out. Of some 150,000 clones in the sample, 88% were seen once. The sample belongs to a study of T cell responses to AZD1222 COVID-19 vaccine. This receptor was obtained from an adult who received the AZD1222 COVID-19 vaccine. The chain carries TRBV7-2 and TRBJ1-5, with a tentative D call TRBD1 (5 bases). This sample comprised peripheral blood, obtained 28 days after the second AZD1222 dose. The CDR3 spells CASSLQGTNQPQHF. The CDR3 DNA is TGTGCCAGCAGCTTACAGGGTACTAATCAGCCCCAGCATTTT.